A selection of T cell receptor beta chains follows, all from one sample in a study of OX40 agonist ivuxolimab in advanced cancers. Only in-frame clones appear in the TCRdb table, and some are missing; sequencing was by immunoSEQ multiplex PCR. The sample shows around 70,000 clones, approximately 80% of them seen only once. The specimen comprised CD4+ or CD8+ T cells sorted from blood, sampled in a trial of the OX40 agonist ivuxolimab. The receptors shown here come from an adult with an advanced solid tumor such as melanoma, head and neck, liver or kidney cancer. Each CDR3 is given with its conserved first and last residue. A D gene is named only where the DNA matches it firmly. Clone size is given for some rows only: seen once, a few or many times, or a class if the clone is expanded.

size: NA
J: TRBJ2-1
D: NA
V: TRBV27
CDR3: CASSEGLNSYNEQFF
DNA: TGTGCCAGCAGTGAAGGCTTAAACTCCTACAATGAGCAGTTCTTC

size: once
J: TRBJ1-2
D: TRBD1
V: TRBV23-1
CDR3: CASSPSDRVDYGYTF
DNA: TGCGCCAGCAGTCCATCGGACAGGGTAGACTATGGCTACACCTTC

size: NA
J: TRBJ2-7
D: NA
V: TRBV18
CDR3: CASSQGRATYEQYF
DNA: TGTGCCAGCTCACAGGGCAGAGCGACCTACGAGCAGTACTTC

size: NA
J: TRBJ2-5
D: NA
V: TRBV4-2
CDR3: CASSPAGGERETQYF
DNA: TGTGCCAGCAGCCCAGCAGGGGGGGAGAGGGAGACCCAGTACTTC

size: NA
J: TRBJ1-2
D: TRBD1
V: TRBV28
CDR3: CASTLRGQGHGYGYTF
DNA: TGTGCCAGCACCCTAAGGGGGCAGGGGCACGGCTATGGCTACACCTTC

size: NA
J: TRBJ1-1
D: TRBD1
V: TRBV18
CDR3: CASSLGQGRYTEAFF
DNA: TGTGCCAGCTCACTCGGACAGGGCCGTTACACTGAAGCTTTCTTT

size: NA
J: TRBJ2-5
D: TRBD1
V: TRBV7-9
CDR3: CASSLGQGARETQYF
DNA: TGTGCCAGCAGCCTTGGACAGGGGGCTCGGGAGACCCAGTACTTC

size: once
J: TRBJ1-1
D: NA
V: TRBV7-2
CDR3: CASRYSRGGNTEAFF
DNA: TGTGCCAGCAGGTATTCCAGGGGAGGGAACACTGAAGCTTTCTTT

size: NA
J: TRBJ1-6
D: NA
V: TRBV28
CDR3: CASLEGPYNSPLHF
DNA: TGTGCCAGCCTTGAAGGACCCTATAATTCACCCCTCCACTTT

size: NA
J: TRBJ2-1
D: TRBD2
V: TRBV28
CDR3: CASSLAGGNYNEQFF
DNA: TGTGCCAGCAGCCTAGCGGGGGGAAACTACAATGAGCAGTTCTTC

size: NA
J: TRBJ2-2
D: TRBD2
V: TRBV19
CDR3: CASYGLAKNTGELFF
DNA: TGTGCCAGTTATGGACTAGCGAAAAACACCGGGGAGCTGTTTTTT

size: few
J: TRBJ2-1
D: NA
V: TRBV27
CDR3: CASSLLATGSSYNEQFF
DNA: TGTGCCAGCAGCCTTTTGGCCACAGGGAGCTCCTACAATGAGCAGTTCTTC

size: NA
J: TRBJ1-2
D: NA
V: TRBV10-3
CDR3: CAISRSHGRSNYGYTF
DNA: TGTGCCATCAGCCGGTCCCACGGGAGGAGTAACTATGGCTACACCTTC

size: once
J: TRBJ1-1
D: NA
V: TRBV6-1
CDR3: CASSLQVYTEAFF
DNA: TGTGCCAGCAGCCTCCAGGTGTACACTGAAGCTTTCTTT

size: NA
J: TRBJ1-1
D: NA
V: TRBV5-1
CDR3: CASSLGDNRNTEAFF
DNA: TGCGCCAGCAGCTTGGGGGACAACCGGAACACTGAAGCTTTCTTT

size: NA
J: TRBJ1-1
D: NA
V: TRBV6-1
CDR3: CATRVGTWNTEAFF
DNA: TGTGCCACCCGAGTCGGGACATGGAACACTGAAGCTTTCTTT

size: NA
J: TRBJ1-1
D: NA
V: TRBV27
CDR3: CASSLLGATNAEAFF
DNA: TGTGCCAGCAGTTTATTAGGGGCAACCAACGCTGAAGCTTTCTTT

size: NA
J: TRBJ1-6
D: TRBD1
V: TRBV2
CDR3: CASGDRTGGNSPLHF
DNA: TGTGCCAGCGGAGACCGGACAGGGGGAAATTCACCCCTCCACTTT

size: NA
J: TRBJ1-1
D: TRBD1
V: TRBV7-2
CDR3: CASSQGTGKIDTEAFF
DNA: TGTGCCAGCAGCCAAGGGACAGGGAAGATCGACACTGAAGCTTTCTTT

size: NA
J: TRBJ1-5
D: NA
V: TRBV5-1
CDR3: CASALAVDQPQHF
DNA: TGCGCCAGCGCCTTGGCAGTCGACCAGCCCCAGCATTTT

size: NA
J: TRBJ2-1
D: NA
V: TRBV10-3
CDR3: CAISEENRNEQFF
DNA: TGTGCCATCAGTGAGGAAAATAGAAATGAGCAGTTCTTC

size: NA
J: TRBJ2-6
D: NA
V: TRBV7-2
CDR3: CASSLRGGGAGANVLTF
DNA: TGTGCCAGCAGCTTAAGGGGAGGGGGAGCTGGGGCCAACGTCCTGACTTTC

size: NA
J: TRBJ1-1
D: NA
V: TRBV5-1
CDR3: CASSLAASISNTEAFF
DNA: TGCGCCAGCAGCTTGGCCGCTTCCATTTCGAACACTGAAGCTTTCTTT

size: NA
J: TRBJ2-1
D: NA
V: TRBV12-5
CDR3: CASGPGRVYNEQFF
DNA: TGTGCTAGTGGTCCGGGAAGGGTTTACAATGAGCAGTTCTTC

size: NA
J: TRBJ2-2
D: NA
V: TRBV9
CDR3: CASSAAASGELFF
DNA: TGTGCCAGCAGCGCAGCGGCGAGTGGGGAGCTGTTTTTT

size: once
J: TRBJ1-4
D: TRBD1
V: TRBV10-2
CDR3: CASSWKPGQGGTNEKLFF
DNA: TGCGCCAGCAGCTGGAAACCCGGACAGGGGGGAACTAATGAAAAACTGTTTTTT

size: NA
J: TRBJ1-5
D: NA
V: TRBV6-6
CDR3: CASSYLADSNQPQHF
DNA: TGTGCCAGCAGTTACTTGGCCGATAGCAATCAGCCCCAGCATTTT

size: NA
J: TRBJ2-7
D: TRBD1
V: TRBV4-1
CDR3: CASSPPAQGAFYEQYF
DNA: TGCGCCAGCAGCCCCCCCGCACAGGGGGCTTTTTACGAGCAGTACTTC

size: NA
J: TRBJ2-7
D: NA
V: TRBV5-6
CDR3: CASSSWDEQYF
DNA: TGTGCCAGCAGCTCCTGGGACGAGCAGTACTTC

size: NA
J: TRBJ2-7
D: NA
V: TRBV5-1
CDR3: CASSLTGDSYEQYF
DNA: TGCGCCAGCAGCTTGACCGGCGACTCCTACGAGCAGTACTTC

size: NA
J: TRBJ2-7
D: NA
V: TRBV5-1
CDR3: CASSLADRGALDEQYF
DNA: TGCGCCAGCAGCTTGGCAGACCGGGGGGCTTTGGACGAGCAGTACTTC

size: few
J: TRBJ2-3
D: TRBD1
V: TRBV7-3
CDR3: CASSLLGDRWSDTQYF
DNA: TGTGCCAGCAGCTTACTAGGGGACAGGTGGTCAGATACGCAGTATTTT

size: NA
J: TRBJ1-3
D: NA
V: TRBV11-3
CDR3: CASSLDRASLGNTIYF
DNA: TGTGCCAGCAGCTTAGATCGAGCTTCTCTGGGGAACACCATATATTTT

size: NA
J: TRBJ1-1
D: NA
V: TRBV7-6
CDR3: CASSLAPVTEAFF
DNA: TGTGCCAGCAGCTTAGCGCCTGTAACTGAAGCTTTCTTT

size: NA
J: TRBJ2-7
D: NA
V: TRBV27
CDR3: CASSLKGPGYEQYF
DNA: TGTGCCAGCAGTTTGAAGGGACCGGGCTACGAGCAGTACTTC

size: NA
J: TRBJ1-5
D: NA
V: TRBV7-8
CDR3: CASSLAPGRFSNQPQHF
DNA: TGTGCCAGCAGCTTAGCGCCGGGACGTTTTAGCAATCAGCCCCAGCATTTT

size: NA
J: TRBJ2-3
D: NA
V: TRBV18
CDR3: CASSLSRADTQYF
DNA: TGTGCCAGCTCACTTTCGCGGGCAGATACGCAGTATTTT

size: NA
J: TRBJ2-5
D: NA
V: TRBV5-1
CDR3: CASSLADGGLETQYF
DNA: TGCGCCAGCAGCTTGGCCGACGGCGGGTTAGAGACCCAGTACTTC

size: NA
J: TRBJ1-2
D: NA
V: TRBV6-6
CDR3: CASSSPTAF
DNA: TGTGCCAGCAGCTCCCCAACAGCCTTC